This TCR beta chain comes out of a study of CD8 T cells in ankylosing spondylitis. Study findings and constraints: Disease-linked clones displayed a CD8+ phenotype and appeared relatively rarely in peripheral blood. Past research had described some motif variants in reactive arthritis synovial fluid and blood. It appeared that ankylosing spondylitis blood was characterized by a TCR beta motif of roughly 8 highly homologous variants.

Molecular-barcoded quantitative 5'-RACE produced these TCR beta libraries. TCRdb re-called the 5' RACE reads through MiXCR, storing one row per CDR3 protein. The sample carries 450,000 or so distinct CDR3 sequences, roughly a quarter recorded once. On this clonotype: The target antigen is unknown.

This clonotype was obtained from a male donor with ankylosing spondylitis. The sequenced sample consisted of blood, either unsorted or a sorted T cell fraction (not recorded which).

This chain's CDR3 is CASSLGGTGRQETQYF. The CDR3 DNA follows: TGCGCCAGCAGCTTGGGGGGGACAGGGCGGCAAGAGACCCAGTACTTC. The V call is TRBV5-1, the J call TRBJ2-5; 9 positions agree with TRBD1. V trimming: 0 bases; J trimming: 2 bases; junction bases outside the gene matches: 5. Per germline, CDR1 SGHRS and CDR2 YFSETQ. The CDR3 is made up of 16 amino acids.